This TCR beta chain was observed in a study of spatial heterogeneity in lung cancer. The overall study: Where they were available, follow-up PBMC samples were sequenced, at a median of approximately two years after resection. Sequence detection consistently recorded a greater number of beta-chain than alpha-chain sequences.

With regard to this clonotype: Its antigen is still unknown.

TCRdb called the 5' RACE reads again in MiXCR, with one record for every CDR3 protein. The sample contains fewer than 30,000 distinct CDR3 sequences, around 6.1% of which appear only once. Study outcomes and limitations: Ubiquitous expanded tumor TCRs showed up in blood more at resection than follow-up.

Sample time point: blood at routine non-recurrence follow-up after resection. The authors sequenced whole RNA from tumor, nontumor lung or frozen PBMC without sorting. CDR1 is KGHSH and CDR2 is LQKENI in the germline V gene. The V end lost 1 base, the J end lost 0 bases, and 15 bases lay between the germline ends. CDR3 length: 17 amino acids. The TCR comes from a male donor with early-stage non-small cell lung cancer. The source material was PBMCs, sampled at follow-up. The rearrangement uses TRBV18 and TRBJ1-1; D is uncertain. CDR3 amino acids: CASSPLVGNLMNTEAFF. DNA for the CDR3: TGTGCCAGCTCACCACTAGTCGGGAACCTAATGAACACTGAAGCTTTCTTT.